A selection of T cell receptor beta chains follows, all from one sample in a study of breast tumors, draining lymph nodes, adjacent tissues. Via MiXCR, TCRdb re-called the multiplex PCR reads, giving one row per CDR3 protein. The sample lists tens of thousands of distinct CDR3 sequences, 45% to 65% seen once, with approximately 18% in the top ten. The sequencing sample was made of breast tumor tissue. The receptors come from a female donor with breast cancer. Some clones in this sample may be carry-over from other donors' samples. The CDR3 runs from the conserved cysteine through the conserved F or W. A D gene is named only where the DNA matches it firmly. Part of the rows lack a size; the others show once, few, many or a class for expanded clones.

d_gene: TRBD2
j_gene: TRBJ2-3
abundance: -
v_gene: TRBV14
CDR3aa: CASSQDLRLAGGITDTQYF
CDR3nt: TGTGCCAGCAGCCAAGATCTTAGACTAGCGGGAGGGATCACAGATACGCAGTATTTT

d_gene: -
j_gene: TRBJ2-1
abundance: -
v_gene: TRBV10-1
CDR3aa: CASSATLGGFEQFF
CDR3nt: TGCGCCAGCAGTGCCACCTTAGGGGGTTTTGAGCAGTTCTTC

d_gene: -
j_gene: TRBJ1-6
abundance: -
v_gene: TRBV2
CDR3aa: CASRLQGRSYNSPLHF
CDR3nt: TGTGCCAGCAGACTACAGGGACGGTCCTATAATTCACCCCTCCACTTT

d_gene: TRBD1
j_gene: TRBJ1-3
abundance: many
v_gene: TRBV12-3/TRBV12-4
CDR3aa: CASKPYRGDSFSGNTIYF
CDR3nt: TGTGCCAGCAAACCATATAGAGGGGACAGCTTCTCTGGAAACACCATATATTTT

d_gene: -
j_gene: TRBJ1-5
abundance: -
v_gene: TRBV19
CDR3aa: CASSARDTSNQPQHF
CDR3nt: TGTGCCAGTAGTGCTCGGGACACCAGCAATCAGCCCCAGCATTTT

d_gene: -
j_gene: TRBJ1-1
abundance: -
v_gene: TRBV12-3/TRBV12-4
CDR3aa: CASTPSGLMNTEAFF
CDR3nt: TGTGCCAGCACCCCATCGGGATTAATGAACACTGAAGCTTTCTTT

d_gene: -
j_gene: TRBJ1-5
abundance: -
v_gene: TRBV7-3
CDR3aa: CASSKETQHF
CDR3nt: TGTGCCAGCAGCAAAGAGACCCAGCATTTT

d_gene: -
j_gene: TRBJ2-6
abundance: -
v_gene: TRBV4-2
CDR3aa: CASSQDLSGANVLTF
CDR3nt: TGTGCCAGCAGCCAAGATCTCTCTGGGGCCAACGTCCTGACTTTC

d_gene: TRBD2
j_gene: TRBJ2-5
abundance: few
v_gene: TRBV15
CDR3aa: CATSRDPLGLAGEGTQYF
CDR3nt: TGTGCCACCAGCAGAGACCCACTGGGACTAGCGGGAGAGGGGACCCAGTACTTC

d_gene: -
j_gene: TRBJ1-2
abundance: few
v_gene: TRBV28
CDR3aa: CASSLANEGGYTF
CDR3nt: TGTGCCAGCAGTTTAGCCAATGAGGGAGGCTACACCTTC

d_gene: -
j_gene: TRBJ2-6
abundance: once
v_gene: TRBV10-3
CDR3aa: CAISESPQDSGANVLTF
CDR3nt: TGTGCCATCAGTGAGTCCCCCCAGGACTCTGGGGCCAACGTCCTGACTTTC

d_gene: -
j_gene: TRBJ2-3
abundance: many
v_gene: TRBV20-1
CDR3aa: CSASSRNRGTDTQYF
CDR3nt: TGCAGTGCTAGTAGTCGTAACCGCGGCACAGATACGCAGTATTTT

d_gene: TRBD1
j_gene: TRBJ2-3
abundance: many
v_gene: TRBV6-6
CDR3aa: CASSEGQADTQYF
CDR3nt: TGTGCCAGCAGTGAGGGACAGGCAGATACGCAGTATTTT

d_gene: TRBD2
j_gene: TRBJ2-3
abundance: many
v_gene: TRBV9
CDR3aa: CASSVIPSGGGTDTQYF
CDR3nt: TGTGCCAGCAGCGTAATCCCCAGCGGGGGGGGCACAGATACGCAGTATTTT

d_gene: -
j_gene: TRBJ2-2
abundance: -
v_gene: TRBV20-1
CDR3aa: CSARQGRGVAELFF
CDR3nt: TGCAGTGCTAGACAGGGCAGGGGTGTCGCGGAGCTGTTTTTT

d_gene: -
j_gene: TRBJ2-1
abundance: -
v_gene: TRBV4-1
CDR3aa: CASSQVGGNEQFF
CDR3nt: TGCGCCAGCAGCCAAGTAGGAGGCAATGAGCAGTTCTTC

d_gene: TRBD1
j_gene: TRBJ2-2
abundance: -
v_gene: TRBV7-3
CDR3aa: CATGGQDQNTGELFF
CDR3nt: TGTGCCACCGGGGGACAGGATCAGAACACCGGGGAGCTGTTTTTT

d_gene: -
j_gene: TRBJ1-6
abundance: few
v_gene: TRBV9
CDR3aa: CASSLTGSSPLHF
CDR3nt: TGTGCCAGCAGCCTTACAGGGAGCTCACCCCTCCACTTT

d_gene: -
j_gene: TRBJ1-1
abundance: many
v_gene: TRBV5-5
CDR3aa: CASKRGTAGTEAFF
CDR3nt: TGTGCCAGCAAACGCGGGACGGCTGGTACTGAAGCTTTCTTT

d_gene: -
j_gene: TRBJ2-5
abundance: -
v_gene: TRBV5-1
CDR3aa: CASSLDLATPQYF
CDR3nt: TGCGCCAGCAGCTTGGACCTCGCAACTCCCCAGTACTTC

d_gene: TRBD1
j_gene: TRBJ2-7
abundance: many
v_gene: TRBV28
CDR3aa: CASSIPTGVPHEQYF
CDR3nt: TGTGCCAGCAGTATACCGACAGGGGTCCCCCACGAGCAGTACTTC

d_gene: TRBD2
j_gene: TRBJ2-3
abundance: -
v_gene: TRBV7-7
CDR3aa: CAATGLAGVADTQYF
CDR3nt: TGTGCTGCTACGGGACTAGCGGGAGTGGCAGATACGCAGTATTTT

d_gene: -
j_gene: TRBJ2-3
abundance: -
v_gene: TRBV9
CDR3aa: CASSFIVSTDTQYF
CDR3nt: TGTGCCAGCAGCTTCATAGTAAGCACAGATACGCAGTATTTT

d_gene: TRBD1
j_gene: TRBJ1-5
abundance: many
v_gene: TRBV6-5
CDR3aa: CASRTGQQSNQPQHF
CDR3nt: TGTGCCAGCAGGACGGGACAGCAGAGCAATCAGCCCCAGCATTTT

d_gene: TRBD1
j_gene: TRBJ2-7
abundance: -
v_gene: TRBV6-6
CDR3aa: CASSRDRDSRYEQYF
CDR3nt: TGTGCCAGCAGCCGGGACAGGGACAGTAGATACGAGCAGTACTTC

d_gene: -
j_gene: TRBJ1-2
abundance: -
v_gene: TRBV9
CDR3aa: CASSDSSGPAYAYTF
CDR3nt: TGTGCCAGCAGCGACTCTAGCGGGCCCGCGTATGCCTACACCTTC

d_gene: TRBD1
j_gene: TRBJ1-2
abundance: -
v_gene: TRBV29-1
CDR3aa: CSAGNTGVYGYTF
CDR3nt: TGCAGCGCTGGGAACACAGGGGTCTATGGCTACACCTTC

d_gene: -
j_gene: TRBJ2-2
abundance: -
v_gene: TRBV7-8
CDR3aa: CASSLDLGELFF
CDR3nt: TGTGCCAGCAGCTTAGACCTCGGGGAGCTGTTTTTT

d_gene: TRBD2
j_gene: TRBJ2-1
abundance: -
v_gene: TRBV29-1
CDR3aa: CSVGTSGGTNEQFF
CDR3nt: TGCAGCGTCGGGACTAGCGGGGGGACGAATGAGCAGTTCTTC

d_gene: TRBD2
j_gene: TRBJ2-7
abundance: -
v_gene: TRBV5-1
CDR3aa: CASSLVSGGPEQYF
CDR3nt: TGCGCCAGCAGCTTGGTTAGCGGGGGACCCGAGCAGTACTTC

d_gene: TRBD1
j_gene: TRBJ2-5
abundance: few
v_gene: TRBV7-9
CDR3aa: CASGQAQETQYF
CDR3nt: TGTGCCAGTGGACAGGCCCAAGAGACCCAGTACTTC

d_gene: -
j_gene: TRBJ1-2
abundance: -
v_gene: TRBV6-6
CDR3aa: CASSHSISGQYGYTF
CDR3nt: TGTGCCAGCAGTCACTCGATCAGCGGTCAATATGGCTACACCTTC

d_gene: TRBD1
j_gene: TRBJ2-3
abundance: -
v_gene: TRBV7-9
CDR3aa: CASSLWDRGRPDTQYF
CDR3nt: TGTGCCAGCAGCTTATGGGACAGGGGGAGACCAGATACGCAGTATTTT

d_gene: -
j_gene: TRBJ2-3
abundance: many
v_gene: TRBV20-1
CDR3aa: CSARAGGDTQYF
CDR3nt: TGCAGTGCTAGAGCTGGCGGAGATACGCAGTATTTT

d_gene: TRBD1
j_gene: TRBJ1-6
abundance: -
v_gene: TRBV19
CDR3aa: CATKETGSASPLHF
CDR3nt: TGTGCCACAAAAGAGACAGGGTCCGCTTCACCCCTCCACTTT

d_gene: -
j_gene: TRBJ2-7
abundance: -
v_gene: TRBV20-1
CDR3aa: CSARQGGGEPYF
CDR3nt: TGCAGTGCTAGGCAGGGGGGAGGCGAGCCGTACTTC

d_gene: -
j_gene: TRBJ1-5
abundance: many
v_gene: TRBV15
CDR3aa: CATSHARHSNQPQHF
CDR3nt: TGTGCCACCAGCCATGCGCGTCACTCCAATCAGCCCCAGCATTTT

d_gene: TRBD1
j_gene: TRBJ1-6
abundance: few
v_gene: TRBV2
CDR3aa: CASSPDRGYNSPLHF
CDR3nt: TGTGCCAGCAGCCCGGACAGGGGGTACAATTCACCCCTCCACTTT

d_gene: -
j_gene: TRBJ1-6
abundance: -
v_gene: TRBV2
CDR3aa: CASSERRLTPLHF
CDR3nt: TGTGCCAGCAGTGAAAGGCGGCTAACACCCCTCCACTTT

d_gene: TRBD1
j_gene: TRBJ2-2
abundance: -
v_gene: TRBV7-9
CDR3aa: CASSLWDRQTGELFF
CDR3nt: TGTGCCAGCAGCTTATGGGACAGACAAACCGGGGAGCTGTTTTTT

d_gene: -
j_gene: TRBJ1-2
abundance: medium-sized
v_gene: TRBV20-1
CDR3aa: CSAREQGFQYGYTF
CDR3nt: TGCAGTGCTAGGGAGCAGGGGTTTCAGTATGGCTACACCTTC

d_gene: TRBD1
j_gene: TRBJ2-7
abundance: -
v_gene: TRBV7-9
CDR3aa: CASSLTGDPYEQYF
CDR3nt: TGTGCCAGCAGCTTAACAGGGGACCCCTACGAGCAGTACTTC